The entry below gives a single TCR beta chain sequence along with its context. Under the authors' procedure: It was from reference gene primer amplification that nucleated cell counts were estimated. Generated by immunoSEQ multiplex PCR, the TCRdb table keeps only in-frame clones and is missing some. For V, J and clone size, that table is used; D and trimming come from the DNA. The sample lists roughly 280,000 clones; approximately 83% were seen once. The entry originates in a study of blood T cell repertoires in COVID-19. Across the study: From the United States, Italy and Spain came samples of acute and convalescent COVID-19.

Sample: peripheral blood. This sequence was found in a woman in her seventies with acute or convalescent COVID-19.

The chain's CDR3 is CASSSLAGGYNEQFF. The DNA for the CDR3 is TGCGCCAGCAGCTCACTAGCGGGGGGCTACAATGAGCAGTTCTTC. This sequence joins TRBV5-1 and TRBJ2-1; 12 positions agree with TRBD2. The CDR3 is 15 residues long. After removal of 3 bases from V and 3 bases from J, the junction contained 1 base not matched to a gene. Germline loops: CDR1 SGHRS, CDR2 YFSETQ.